This T cell receptor (beta chain) was identified during a study of beta chain features in type 1 diabetes listed by TCRdb under 2018. Study-level background: Mean age, gender distribution, total cell number and subset yield did not differ between patients and healthy donors. A total of under 140,000,000 sorted cells were examined across all samples, and the number of cells per subset was strongly correlated with RNA yield. The study compared TCRB repertoires of sorted circulating CD4+ T cell subsets between recently diagnosed type 1 diabetes patients and matched healthy donors. Regulatory and stem cell-like memory subsets were obtained from only 8 patients and roughly 8 healthy donors, while naive and central memory subsets were obtained from all 30 or so donors. General study outcomes and caveats: At VDJ recombination sites, type 1 diabetes patients had fewer insertions and more deleted nucleotides, which implies abnormalities in thymic rearrangement. PCR might favor shorter templates, but patient and control samples were amplified and corrected together, so any skew would affect both groups equally. A moderate but significant shortening of TCRB CDR3 length was observed in type 1 diabetes patients in all four CD4+ subsets. Naive, central memory and regulatory TCRB repertoires appeared to be more similar among patients than among healthy donors. Sequencing cDNA rather than genomic DNA could over-represent highly expressing activated cells, although activation and CD3 levels did not differ between groups. Only small numbers of individuals were included in the HLA sub-analyses, which left unresolved whether HLA type had any influence on TCRB rearrangement.

The High Capacity cDNA Reverse Transcription Kit was used to reverse transcribe all of the isolated RNA, meaning that expressed TCRB transcripts were what got sequenced. Deep immunoSEQ sequencing was performed on naive, central memory and regulatory T cell samples, with an average of approximately 3.9 million total reads per sample. Sorted cells were lysed in RLT buffer and RNA was extracted with DNase-treated RNeasy Micro or Mini kits, depending on cell number. Each cell subset was processed on its own to prevent cross-contamination, while patient and healthy donor samples were processed together. Using the immunoSEQ multiplex PCR, TCRB sequences were amplified from cDNA into 87-bp fragments spanning the CDR3 region. The amplicons were sequenced using the Illumina HiSeq platform. For the original study's pipeline: PCR bias was corrected computationally using synthetic template baselines, and reads within Hamming distance 2 were collapsed, with unmergeable singletons discarded. Reads were aligned against IMGT to assign V, D and J genes, CDR3 length and insertions or deletions at six rearrangement sites. Within each subset, clonotype counts were normalized to the number of sorted cells before true diversity and Gini coefficients were calculated with the tcR R package. The overlap coefficient, calculated on TCRB nucleotide sequences, was used to measure repertoire sharing. The table was pulled from immuneACCESS by TCRdb, which kept in-frame rearrangements only. Such tables lose some clones; where checked, under half of the loss comes from unresolved V genes, and the rest has no known cause. From that table come the V and J calls and clone size; the DNA was used to work out D and trimming. The sample has a few hundred thousand clones on record, approximately 10% of them singletons. The ten largest account for 1% to 1.5% of the sample.

Each donor gave one peripheral blood draw, averaging about 120 mL, which was collected into heparinised tubes. A BD FACSAria II and a panel including CD45RO, CCR7, CD25, CD127, CD95 and CD27 were used to sort naive, central memory, regulatory and stem cell-like memory CD4+ T cells. Purity was above 98% for every sorted population. PBMCs were isolated right away by Lymphoprep density gradient centrifugation and were stained directly, without culture. Samples were stained and sorted in pairs, with one healthy donor and one patient per experiment, so that batch effects were minimized. A few counts support this clone. Its antigen is not yet known. Base-call qualities are not available, and no considerably larger clone is one nucleotide away. Germline trimming amounts to 3 bases on V and 5 bases on J, with 12 as the count of junction bases outside the gene matches. The CDR3 measures 18 amino acids from cysteine to phenylalanine. CDR3 DNA is the only sequence kept; it has 54 bases, read in frame from the first base. Looking up the germline V gene yields CDR1 LGHNA and CDR2 YNFKEQ.

The sequence derives from a young man in good health. The rearrangement combines TRBV4-2 with TRBJ2-3, with 12 bases in between that match TRBD1. The material sequenced was central memory CD4+ T cells from blood. DNA sequence: TGTGCCAGCAGCCAGAATCCGGGACAGGGGGCGCTTCAAGATACGCAGTATTTT. This is translated as CASSQNPGQGALQDTQYF.